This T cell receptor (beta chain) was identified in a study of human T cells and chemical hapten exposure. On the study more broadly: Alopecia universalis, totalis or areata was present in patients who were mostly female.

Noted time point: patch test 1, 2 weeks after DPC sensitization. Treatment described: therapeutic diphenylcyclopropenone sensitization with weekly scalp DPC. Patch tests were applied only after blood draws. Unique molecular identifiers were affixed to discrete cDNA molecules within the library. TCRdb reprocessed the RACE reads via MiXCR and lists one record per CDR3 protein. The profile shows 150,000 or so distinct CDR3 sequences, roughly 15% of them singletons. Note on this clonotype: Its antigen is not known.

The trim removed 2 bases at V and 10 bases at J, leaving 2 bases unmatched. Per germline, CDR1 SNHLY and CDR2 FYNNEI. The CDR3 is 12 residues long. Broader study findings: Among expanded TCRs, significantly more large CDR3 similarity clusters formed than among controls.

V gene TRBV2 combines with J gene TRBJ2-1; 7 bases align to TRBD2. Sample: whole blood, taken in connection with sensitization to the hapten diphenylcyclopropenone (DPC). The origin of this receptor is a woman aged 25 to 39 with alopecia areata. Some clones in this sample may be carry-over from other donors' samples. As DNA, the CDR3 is TGTGCCAGCAGTGAAACTAGCGTCGAGCAGTTCTTC. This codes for CASSETSVEQFF. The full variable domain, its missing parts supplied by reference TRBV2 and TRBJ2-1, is EPEVTQTPSHQVTQMGQEVILRCVPISNHLYFYWYRQILGQKVEFLVSFYNNEISEKSEIFDDQFSVERPDGSNFTLKIRSTKLEDSAMYFCASSETSVEQFFGPGTRLTVL.